Listed below are T cell receptor beta chains from one sample, sequenced in a study of cytomegalovirus exposure and HLA in healthy donors. Sequencing was performed with immunoSEQ multiplex PCR; in TCRdb, only in-frame clones are kept and a portion is missing. The table has about 180,000 clones, approximately 82% seen once. The sequencing sample was made of PBMCs. Every receptor here comes from a woman in her 30s in good health and CMV-seronegative. The CDR3 runs from the conserved cysteine through the conserved F or W. Each record gives: J gene, V gene, clone size, D gene, CDR3 DNA, CDR3 protein. The D gene is left open where the match is weak. Size is omitted from some rows. Given values are once, few, many or a class for expanded clones.

>TRBJ1-5|TRBV18|-|-
TGTGCCAGCTCACCACCGATAATCCTTGGACAGAGCCATCAGCCCCAGCATTTT
CASSPPIILGQSHQPQHF
>TRBJ2-1|TRBV28|-|TRBD2
TGTGCCAGCAGGCCCTCAGGAGCGGGAATAAGGAATGAGCAGTTCTTC
CASRPSGAGIRNEQFF
>TRBJ2-1|TRBV5-1|-|TRBD2
TGCGCCAGCAGCTTCGGGCTAGCGGGAGCTTGGTACAATGAGCAGTTCTTC
CASSFGLAGAWYNEQFF
>TRBJ2-2|TRBV10-3|-|TRBD1
TGTGCCATCAGTCAGACAGGGATTGACACCGGGGAGCTGTTTTTT
CAISQTGIDTGELFF
>TRBJ2-1|TRBV9|-|TRBD2
TGTGCCAGCAGCGTCAGTGGGACTAGCGGGGGGATTAGCAATGAGCAGTTCTTC
CASSVSGTSGGISNEQFF
>TRBJ1-4|TRBV7-3|once|TRBD1
TGTGCCAGCAGCTTACCCGCCCCCGGGACAGGGGCCCTTACGGCCGAAAAACTGTTTTTT
CASSLPAPGTGALTAEKLFF
>TRBJ2-2|TRBV9|-|TRBD2
TGTGCCAGCAGCGTACCTAGTAGCGGGGCCAGGAACACCGGGGAGCTGTTTTTT
CASSVPSSGARNTGELFF
>TRBJ1-5|TRBV27|-|TRBD1
TGTGCCAGCAACAACAGGGGGGCGGATCAGCCCCAGCATTTT
CASNNRGADQPQHF
>TRBJ2-7|TRBV5-1|-|-
TGCGCCAGCAGCTTGGCATACGGACAAAGCGACGAGCAGTACTTC
CASSLAYGQSDEQYF
>TRBJ2-1|TRBV18|-|TRBD1
TGTGCCAGCTCACGGACGACCGGGACAGGTTACAATGAGCAGTTCTTC
CASSRTTGTGYNEQFF
>TRBJ2-7|TRBV10-2|-|TRBD1
TGCGCCAGCAGTGAGTCACAGGGGAAGTCCTACGAGCAGTACTTC
CASSESQGKSYEQYF
>TRBJ2-5|TRBV7-3|-|-
TGTGCCAGCAGCTGGGGGGTGCAGAGACAAGAGACCCAGTACTTC
CASSWGVQRQETQYF
>TRBJ2-5|TRBV14|-|TRBD1
TGTGCCAGCAGCCGGATTCAGGGGGCTCAAGAGACCCAGTACTTC
CASSRIQGAQETQYF
>TRBJ2-5|TRBV6-5|-|-
TGTGCCAGCAGCCGGAGGGGGGGGCCGCGAGAGACCCAGTACTTC
CASSRRGGPRETQYF
>TRBJ1-1|TRBV5-1|-|-
TGCGCCAGCAGCTTGTGGGGGGGTAACACTGAAGCTTTCTTT
CASSLWGGNTEAFF
>TRBJ1-4|TRBV2|few|-
TGTGCCAGCAGTCCAGGGGCGCGTGAAAAACTGTTTTTT
CASSPGAREKLFF
>TRBJ2-4|TRBV5-1|-|-
TGCGCCAGCAGCTTAGGAGGCCCCCAGAACAGTCAGTACTTC
CASSLGGPQNSQYF
>TRBJ2-3|TRBV7-9|-|-
TGTGCCAGCAGCTTAGTTTTGGGCGATACGCAGTATTTT
CASSLVLGDTQYF
>TRBJ2-1|TRBV10-2|-|-
TGCGCCAGCAGGACTAGTATTAATGAGCAGTTCTTC
CASRTSINEQFF
>TRBJ2-7|TRBV5-4|few|TRBD1
TGTGCCAGCAGCGGGCTTACAGGGGTTGACGAGCAGTACTTC
CASSGLTGVDEQYF
>TRBJ1-1|TRBV28|few|TRBD1
TGTGCCAGCAGTTTAGGGACAGGGTTGGCCACTGAAGCTTTCTTT
CASSLGTGLATEAFF
>TRBJ2-3|TRBV4-2|-|-
TGTGCCAGCAGCCCGTCCAGGACTCAGTCCACAGATACGCAGTATTTT
CASSPSRTQSTDTQYF
>TRBJ1-3|TRBV28|-|-
TGTGCCAGCAGCCGGGGAAACACCATATATTTT
CASSRGNTIYF
>TRBJ2-1|TRBV29-1|-|-
TGCAGCGCCCAGGTTTTAGCGTCGCCCTCCTACAATGAGCAGTTCTTC
CSAQVLASPSYNEQFF
>TRBJ2-1|TRBV19|-|-
TGTGCCAGCCGGACAGCTAGCTCCTACAATGAGCAGTTCTTC
CASRTASSYNEQFF
>TRBJ1-4|TRBV15|-|-
TGTGCCACCAGAAATCCACAGGGCGTGGGGGCAACTAATGAAAAACTGTTTTTT
CATRNPQGVGATNEKLFF
>TRBJ2-2|TRBV9|-|TRBD2
TGTGCCAGCAGCGTAGCTAGCGGGAGATTTGGCGGGGAGCTGTTTTTT
CASSVASGRFGGELFF
>TRBJ2-2|TRBV15|-|TRBD2
TGTGCCACCAGCGGAACTAGCGGGAGGGCCACCGGGGAGCTGTTTTTT
CATSGTSGRATGELFF
>TRBJ2-1|TRBV21-1|-|-
TGTGCCAGCACTGACAATGAGCAGTTCTTC
CASTDNEQFF
>TRBJ1-2|TRBV28|-|TRBD1
TGTGCCAGCAGGAGACAGGGGGCGCTGGGCTACACCTTC
CASRRQGALGYTF
>TRBJ1-5|TRBV10-1|-|TRBD1
TGCGCCAGCAGGGGAACCCCATTTGACAGGGTCTGGGATCAGCCCCAGCATTTT
CASRGTPFDRVWDQPQHF
>TRBJ2-7|TRBV28|-|TRBD1
TGTGCCAGCAGTTTCCTTGAGGGGGCTAAAAACGAGCAGTACTTC
CASSFLEGAKNEQYF
>TRBJ1-2|TRBV9|-|-
TGTGTCTCGGGAGGGGGGCCCAACTATGGCTACACCTTC
CVSGGGPNYGYTF
>TRBJ1-5|TRBV7-8|few|-
TGTGCCAGCAGCTTAGCTTTACTTTCACTCACTGGGCCCCAGCATTTT
CASSLALLSLTGPQHF
>TRBJ1-3|TRBV5-1|-|-
TGCGCCAGCAGGCAGGTATCTGGAAACACCATATATTTT
CASRQVSGNTIYF
>TRBJ2-5|TRBV28|-|TRBD1
TGTGCCAGCAGTCAGGGGACAGGATTTACTTTGCGAGAGACCCAGTACTTC
CASSQGTGFTLRETQYF
>TRBJ2-5|TRBV5-1|-|TRBD1
TGCGCCAGCAGCTTGGGACAGGGTCAGGAGACCCAGTACTTC
CASSLGQGQETQYF
>TRBJ2-7|TRBV4-2|few|TRBD2
TGTGCCAGCAGCCGCGGGTTCGGGGGGGCTAGCGGCTACGAGCAGTACTTC
CASSRGFGGASGYEQYF
>TRBJ1-1|TRBV19|-|TRBD1
TGTGCCAGTAGTAAACAGGGGGCCCGAATGAACACTGAAGCTTTCTTT
CASSKQGARMNTEAFF
>TRBJ1-1|TRBV5-1|-|TRBD1
TGCGCCAGCAGCTTGGATGCCGGGACAGGGTATTCTGAAGCTTTCTTT
CASSLDAGTGYSEAFF
>TRBJ2-2|TRBV19|-|-
TGTGCCAGTAGGTCGGGCAGGGCCGCCGGGGAGCTGTTTTTT
CASRSGRAAGELFF
>TRBJ2-3|TRBV7-9|-|-
TGTGCCAGCAGCCCAGGGGAGATTCTGCAGTATTTT
CASSPGEILQYF
>TRBJ2-7|TRBV4-3|-|-
TGCGCCAGCAGCCAAGTAGTCGGGAGCTCCTACGAGCAGTACTTC
CASSQVVGSSYEQYF
>TRBJ2-7|TRBV13|-|-
TGTGCCAGCAGCTTAAGAGGGGTACAGGGTATCTACGAGCAGTACTTC
CASSLRGVQGIYEQYF
>TRBJ2-5|TRBV7-2|-|-
TGTGCCAGCAGCCTCTCAGGGTTGAGGGAGACCCAGTACTTC
CASSLSGLRETQYF
>TRBJ2-7|TRBV30|-|TRBD1
TGTGCCTGTTACCTAGACAGGGTCCGCCAGGGGCAGTACTTC
CACYLDRVRQGQYF
>TRBJ2-1|TRBV6-5|-|-
TGTGCCAGCAGTTACACCTTCGGACCACTAGTCACAGAGCAGTTCTTC
CASSYTFGPLVTEQFF